The clone carrying this T cell receptor (beta chain) was counted between two and nine times. Its antigen is not known. The sample comes from a study of CD4 T cells in relation to SARS-CoV-2 and coronaviruses. Study summary: ViraFEST: approximately 10-day antigen culture of PBMCs, then TCR beta CDR3 sequencing. The study, taken as a whole, reports: No donor gave both pre-pandemic and post-infection samples.

Profiled with immunoSEQ multiplex PCR; TCRdb holds only in-frame clones, not every one. The sample lists some 19,000 clones, 77% occurring once. The ends lost 2 bases at V and 4 bases at J; junction bases unmatched: 4. This CDR3 has 16 residues. CDR1 is SEHNR and CDR2 is FQNEAQ in the germline V gene (reference sequence). CD4+ T cells from unexposed donors were obtained before the COVID-19 pandemic (2011-2018). Isolation of CD4+ T cells took place after less than twelve days in culture. As cell numbers allowed, unexposed-donor CD4+ T cells faced SARS-CoV-2 S/N and four cold-coronavirus spikes. Each well had roughly 2.2 million PBMCs in around 4.5% human AB serum with IL-2.

Sample: CD4+ T cells from PBMCs, cultured in vitro. The receptor was derived from a human donor in good health. V is TRBV7-9 and J is TRBJ2-1; 11 bases are shared with TRBD2. In nucleotides, the CDR3 is TGTGCCAGCAGCTTACGCGCTAGCGGGGGGTACAATGAGCAGTTCTTC. Amino acid sequence: CASSLRASGGYNEQFF.